This T cell receptor beta chain originates from a study of beta chain features in type 1 diabetes. Overall study findings and caveats: Type 1 diabetes patients showed a moderate but significant shortening of TCRB CDR3s in all four CD4+ subsets. Unsettled here was the matter of whether HLA type influences TCRB rearrangement.

On this clone itself: The antigen is not known.

cDNA synthesis used the whole RNA isolate, giving expressed TCRB sequences. The data were produced by immunoSEQ multiplex PCR, yet TCRdb's version contains in-frame clones alone and is incomplete. The sample carries 50,000 to 65,000 clones, approximately 45% recorded once. Via CD45RO/CCR7/CD25/CD127/CD95/CD27, cells of the CD4+ naive, central memory, regulatory and stem cell-like memory subsets were sorted. Sorting produced populations that all topped 95% purity. The CDR3 loop spans 15 amino acids. The V and J ends lost 5 bases and 0 bases, in that order; junction bases with no gene match: 3. The germline V gene encodes CDR1 SGHAT and CDR2 FQNNGV.

The V call is TRBV11-2, the J call TRBJ2-2; the match to TRBD1 covers 7 bases. Material: Tregs from blood. This clonotype originated in a young man with type 1 diabetes. The CDR3 region is CASSQGQSNTGELFF. The CDR3 DNA follows: TGTGCCAGCAGCCAGGGACAGTCGAACACCGGGGAGCTGTTTTTT. Variable domain in full (rest from reference TRBV11-2 and TRBJ2-2): EAGVAQSPRYKIIEKRQSVAFWCNPISGHATLYWYQQILGQGPKLLIQFQNNGVVDDSQLPKDRFSAERLKGVDSTLKIQPAKLEDSAVYLCASSQGQSNTGELFFGEGSRLTVL.